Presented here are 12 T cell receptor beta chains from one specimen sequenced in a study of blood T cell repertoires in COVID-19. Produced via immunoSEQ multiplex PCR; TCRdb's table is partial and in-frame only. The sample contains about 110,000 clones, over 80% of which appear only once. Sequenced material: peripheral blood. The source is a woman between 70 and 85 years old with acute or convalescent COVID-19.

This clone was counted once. The CDR3 DNA reads as TGTGCCAGCAGCTTGGGGGGAGGGGCGGGTGAGACCCAGTACTTC. This translates into CASSLGGGAGETQYF. The J gene is TRBJ2-5, the V gene TRBV7-2; TRBD2 agrees at 7 bases. The CDR3 covers 15 residues. Germline V CDR1 and CDR2: SGHTA, FQGNSA. V shed 3 bases and J 5 bases; nucleotides not matched to a gene: 9.

CDR3 DNA sequence: TGTGCCAGCAGCGAAAAACAGTTTAACTATGGCTACACCTTC. Residues: CASSEKQFNYGYTF. The chain uses TRBV7-9 and TRBJ1-2; D remains unclear. V lost 5 bases and J 1 base, leaving 11 bases between the germline ends. This CDR3 is 14 amino acids long. The germline V gene has CDR1 SEHNR and CDR2 FQNEAQ (reference sequence).

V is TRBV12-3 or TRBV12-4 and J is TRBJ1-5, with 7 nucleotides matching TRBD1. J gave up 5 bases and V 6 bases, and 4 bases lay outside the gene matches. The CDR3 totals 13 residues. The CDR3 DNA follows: TGTGCCAGCAGCGGGACAGCCGATCAGCCCCAGCATTTT. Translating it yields CASSGTADQPQHF.

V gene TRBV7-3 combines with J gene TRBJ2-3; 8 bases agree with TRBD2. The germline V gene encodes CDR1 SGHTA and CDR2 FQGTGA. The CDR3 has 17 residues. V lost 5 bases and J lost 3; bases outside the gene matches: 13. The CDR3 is CASSPRGGGFRTDTQYF. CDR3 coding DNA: TGTGCCAGCAGCCCCCGGGGGGGAGGGTTTAGAACAGATACGCAGTATTTT.

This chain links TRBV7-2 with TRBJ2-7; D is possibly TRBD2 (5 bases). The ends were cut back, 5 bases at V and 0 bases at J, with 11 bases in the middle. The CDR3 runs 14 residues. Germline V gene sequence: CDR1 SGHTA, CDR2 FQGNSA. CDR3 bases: TGTGCCAGCAGCAAGGACTCCTTCTCCTACGAGCAGTACTTC. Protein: CASSKDSFSYEQYF.

The CDR3 loop reads CASSVDAGVSNEQFF. CDR3 DNA: TGTGCCAGCAGCGTAGACGCGGGAGTTTCCAATGAGCAGTTCTTC. J is TRBJ2-1 and V is TRBV9, with 7 bases lining up with TRBD2. The germline V gene encodes CDR1 SGDLS and CDR2 YYNGEE. CDR3 length: 15 residues. V shed 0 bases, J shed 6 bases, and the junction held 6 bases outside the gene matches.

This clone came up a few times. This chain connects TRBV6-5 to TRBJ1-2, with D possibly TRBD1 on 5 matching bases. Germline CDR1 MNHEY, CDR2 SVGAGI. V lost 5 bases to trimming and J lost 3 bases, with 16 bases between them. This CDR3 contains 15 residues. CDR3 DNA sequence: TGTGCCAGCAGTACCGACAGAGGCGTTCACTATGGCTACACCTTC. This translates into CASSTDRGVHYGYTF.

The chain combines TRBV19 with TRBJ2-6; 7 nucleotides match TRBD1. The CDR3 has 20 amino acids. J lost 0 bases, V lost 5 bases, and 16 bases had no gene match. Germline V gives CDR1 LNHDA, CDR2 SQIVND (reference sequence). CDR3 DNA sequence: TGTGCCAGTAGTCCCACCTCCGACAGGGTGGGATACTCTGGGGCCAACGTCCTGACTTTC. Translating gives CASSPTSDRVGYSGANVLTF.

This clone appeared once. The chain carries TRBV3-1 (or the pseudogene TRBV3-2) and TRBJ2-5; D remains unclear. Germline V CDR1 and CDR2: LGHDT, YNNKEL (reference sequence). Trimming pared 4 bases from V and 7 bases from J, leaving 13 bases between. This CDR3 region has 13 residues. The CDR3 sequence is CASSPWPGWTQYF. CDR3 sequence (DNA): TGTGCCAGCAGCCCTTGGCCGGGTTGGACCCAGTACTTC.

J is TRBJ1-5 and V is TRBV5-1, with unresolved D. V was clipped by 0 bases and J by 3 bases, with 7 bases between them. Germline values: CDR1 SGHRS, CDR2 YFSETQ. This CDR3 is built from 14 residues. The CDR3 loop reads CASSLDSLNQPQHF. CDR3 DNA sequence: TGCGCCAGCAGCTTGGACAGCCTCAATCAGCCCCAGCATTTT. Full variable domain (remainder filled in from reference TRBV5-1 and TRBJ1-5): KAGVTQTPRYLIKTRGQQVTLSCSPISGHRSVSWYQQTPGQGLQFLFEYFSETQRNKGNFPGRFSGRQFSNSRSEMNVSTLELGDSALYLCASSLDSLNQPQHFGDGTRLSIL.

Written as DNA, the CDR3 is TGCGCCAGCAGCCTAACCGGGTCCAACTACGAGCAGTACTTC. Translation: CASSLTGSNYEQYF. This chain uses TRBV5-1 with TRBJ2-7, with no clear D. Germline assignment: CDR1 SGHRS and CDR2 YFSETQ. Trimming left V 4 bases short and J 3 bases short, with 14 bases between. This CDR3 comprises 14 residues.

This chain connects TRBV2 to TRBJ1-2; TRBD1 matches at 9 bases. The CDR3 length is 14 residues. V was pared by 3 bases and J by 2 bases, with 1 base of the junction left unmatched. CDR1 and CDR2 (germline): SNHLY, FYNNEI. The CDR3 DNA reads TGTGCCAGCAGTGATGGACAGGGGAACTATGGCTACACCTTC. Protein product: CASSDGQGNYGYTF.